This T cell receptor (beta chain) originates from a study of identifying expanded T cells in peripheral blood. Study results and limitations: Clone count variance between roughly 2-week samples rose with total template count. Differentially abundant clones: about 1.3 between replicates, around 16 at approximately 13 days, less than 25 at four.

The table came from immunoSEQ multiplex PCR; TCRdb's copy has only in-frame clones and leaves some out. This sample yields 90,000 to 120,000 clones, of which roughly 91% are seen a single time; about a sixth belongs to the top ten. CDR1 and CDR2 from the germline V gene are LNHDA and SQIVND (reference sequence). The V end was cut by 3 bases, the J end by 2 bases, with 7 bases between. CDR3 length: 13 amino acids. No infections or other immune events were documented during collection. In regard to this clone: What it binds is not known.

Sequenced sample: blood. This sequence originates from a person between 18 and 75 years old in good health. This chain connects TRBV19 to TRBJ1-1; D is ambiguous. CDR3 coding DNA: TGTGCCAGTAGTATTGGCAGAAACACTGAAGCTTTCTTT. Translating it yields CASSIGRNTEAFF.